This section outlines one T cell receptor (beta chain) sequence together with its context. No antigen is known for it. The sample originates from a study of cytomegalovirus exposure and HLA in healthy donors. Study-level results: Accurate predictions that matched the HLA-A and HLA-B alleles of most subjects were reportedly made from TCR beta sequences. The study listed around 150 cytomegalovirus-associated TCR beta chains.

The PCR made use of 60 Vbeta and 13 Jbeta primers. Sequencing used immunoSEQ multiplex PCR; TCRdb keeps in-frame clones, though not all of them. Of some 200,000 clones listed, approximately 82% are singletons. Losses at the gene ends were 4 bases for V and 7 bases for J; bases not matched to a gene: 12. This CDR3 has 15 residues. Germline CDR1 and CDR2: SGHAT and FQNNGV. Sequenced sample: PBMCs. This clonotype originated in a woman aged 40 to 49 in good health and CMV-seronegative. V usage is TRBV11-2 and J usage is TRBJ2-7; 8 bases agree with TRBD2. DNA of the CDR3: TGTGCCAGCAGCTCTACGGGAGGGGGGTTATTGGAGCAGTACTTC. It translates to CASSSTGGGLLEQYF.